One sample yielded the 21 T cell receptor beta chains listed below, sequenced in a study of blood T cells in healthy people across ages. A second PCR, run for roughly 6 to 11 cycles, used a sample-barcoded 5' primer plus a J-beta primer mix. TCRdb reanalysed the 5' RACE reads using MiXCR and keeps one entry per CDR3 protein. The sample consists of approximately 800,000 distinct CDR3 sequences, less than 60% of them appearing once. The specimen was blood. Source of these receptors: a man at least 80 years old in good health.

CDR3: CAIRGPSGNEQFF. CDR3 DNA sequence: TGTGCCATCAGGGGACCCAGCGGGAATGAGCAGTTCTTC. This chain joins TRBV10-3 and TRBJ2-1; D may be TRBD2 (6 bases). V was trimmed by 6 bases and J by 7 bases, leaving 13 bases between them. CDR3 size: 13 residues. In germline, CDR1 is ENHRY, CDR2 SYGVKD.

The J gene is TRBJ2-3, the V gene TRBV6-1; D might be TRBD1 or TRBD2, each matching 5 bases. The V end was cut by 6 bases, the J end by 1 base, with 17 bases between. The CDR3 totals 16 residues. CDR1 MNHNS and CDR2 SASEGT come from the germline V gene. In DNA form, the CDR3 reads TGTGCCAGCAGCCCCAGGGATGGGAGCGGCACAGATACGCAGTATTTT. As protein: CASSPRDGSGTDTQYF.

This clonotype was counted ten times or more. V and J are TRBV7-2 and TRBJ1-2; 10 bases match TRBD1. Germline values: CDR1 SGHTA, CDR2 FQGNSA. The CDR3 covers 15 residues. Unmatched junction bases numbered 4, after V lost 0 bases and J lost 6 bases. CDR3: CASSLADRGQNGYTF. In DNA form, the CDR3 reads TGTGCCAGCAGCTTAGCCGACAGGGGGCAAAATGGCTACACCTTC.

The CDR3 reads CSAYSGLFQETQYF. The CDR3 DNA reads as TGCAGTGCATACTCGGGACTATTCCAAGAGACCCAGTACTTC. This chain connects TRBV20-1 to TRBJ2-5, with 7 bases that match TRBD2. CDR1 is DFQATT, CDR2 SNEGSKA, per germline (reference sequence). V gave up 6 bases and J gave up 1 base; unmatched junction bases: 8. CDR3 length: 14 amino acids.

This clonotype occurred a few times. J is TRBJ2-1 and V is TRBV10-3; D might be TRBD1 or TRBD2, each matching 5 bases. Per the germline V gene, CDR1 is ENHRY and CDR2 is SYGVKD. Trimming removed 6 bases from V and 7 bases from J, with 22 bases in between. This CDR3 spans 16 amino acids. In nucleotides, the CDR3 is TGTGCCATCAGCCCCTCCATAGGGGAGCTAGGGAATGAGCAGTTCTTC. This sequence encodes CAISPSIGELGNEQFF.

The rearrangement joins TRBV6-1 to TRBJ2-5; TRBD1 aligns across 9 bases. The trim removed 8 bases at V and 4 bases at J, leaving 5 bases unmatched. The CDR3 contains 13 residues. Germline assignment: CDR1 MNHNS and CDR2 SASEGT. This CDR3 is CASLTGGAETQYF. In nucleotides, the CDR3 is TGTGCCAGCCTTACAGGGGGCGCAGAGACCCAGTACTTC.

Here the CDR3 reads CASSSRVFTEAFF. The CDR3 region has the DNA TGTGCCAGCAGTTCCAGGGTATTCACTGAAGCTTTCTTT. The chain recombines TRBV6-2 or TRBV6-3 with TRBJ1-1, with D perhaps TRBD1 (5 bases). The CDR3 consists of 13 residues. The V end lost 4 bases, the J end lost 4 bases, and 10 bases lay between the germline ends. Germline V gene data show CDR1 as MNHEY and CDR2 as SVGEGT.

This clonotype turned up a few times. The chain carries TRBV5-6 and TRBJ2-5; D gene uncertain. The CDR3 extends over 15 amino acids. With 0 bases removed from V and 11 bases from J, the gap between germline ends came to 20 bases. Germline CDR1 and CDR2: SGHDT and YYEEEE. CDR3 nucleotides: TGTGCCAGCAGCTTGGTCCGGGCAGATCACAATGAGCAGTACTTC. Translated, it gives CASSLVRADHNEQYF.

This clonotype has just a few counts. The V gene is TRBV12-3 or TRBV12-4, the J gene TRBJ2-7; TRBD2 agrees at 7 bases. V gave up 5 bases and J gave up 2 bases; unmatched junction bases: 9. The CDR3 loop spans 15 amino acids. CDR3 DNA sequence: TGTGCCAGCAGTATTGGGCTAGCGGTAACCTACGAGCAGTACTTC. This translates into CASSIGLAVTYEQYF.

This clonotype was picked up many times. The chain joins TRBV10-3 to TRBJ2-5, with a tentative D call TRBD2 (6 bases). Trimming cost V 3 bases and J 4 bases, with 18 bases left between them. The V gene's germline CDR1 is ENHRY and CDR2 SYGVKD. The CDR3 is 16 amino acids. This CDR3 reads CAISDLTSSQVETQYF. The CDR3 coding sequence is TGTGCCATCAGTGACCTAACTAGCTCCCAGGTAGAGACCCAGTACTTC.

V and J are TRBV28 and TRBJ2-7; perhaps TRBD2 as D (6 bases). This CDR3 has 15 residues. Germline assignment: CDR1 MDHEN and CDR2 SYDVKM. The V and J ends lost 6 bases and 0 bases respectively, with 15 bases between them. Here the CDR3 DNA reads TGTGCCAGCAGGGATAGCGGAAGGAGCTCCTACGAGCAGTACTTC. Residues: CASRDSGRSSYEQYF.

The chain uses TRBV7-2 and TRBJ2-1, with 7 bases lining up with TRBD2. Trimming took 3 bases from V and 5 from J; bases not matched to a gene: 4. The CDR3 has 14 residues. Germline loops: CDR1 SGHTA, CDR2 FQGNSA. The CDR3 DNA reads TGTGCCAGCAGCTTCGGACTAGTCGACAATGAGCAGTTCTTC. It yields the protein CASSFGLVDNEQFF.

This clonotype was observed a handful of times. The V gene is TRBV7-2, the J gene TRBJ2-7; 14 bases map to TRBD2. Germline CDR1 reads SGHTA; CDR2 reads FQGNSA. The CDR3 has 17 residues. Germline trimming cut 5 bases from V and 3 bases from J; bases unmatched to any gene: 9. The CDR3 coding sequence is TGTGCCAGCAGCCTAGTACATGGGACTAGCGGGAGCTACGAGCAGTACTTC. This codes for CASSLVHGTSGSYEQYF.

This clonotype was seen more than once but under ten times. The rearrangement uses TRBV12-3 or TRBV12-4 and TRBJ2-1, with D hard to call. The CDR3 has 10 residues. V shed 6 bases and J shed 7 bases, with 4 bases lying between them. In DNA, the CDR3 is TGTGCCAGCAGGAAAAATGAGCAGTTCTTC. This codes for CASRKNEQFF.

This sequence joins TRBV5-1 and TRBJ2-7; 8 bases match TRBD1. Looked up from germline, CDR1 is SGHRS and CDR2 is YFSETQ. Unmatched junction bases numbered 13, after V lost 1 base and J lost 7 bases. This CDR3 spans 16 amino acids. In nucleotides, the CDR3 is TGCGCCAGCAGCTTGCTGACAGGGGATTTTGGAAATGAGCAGTACTTC. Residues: CASSLLTGDFGNEQYF.

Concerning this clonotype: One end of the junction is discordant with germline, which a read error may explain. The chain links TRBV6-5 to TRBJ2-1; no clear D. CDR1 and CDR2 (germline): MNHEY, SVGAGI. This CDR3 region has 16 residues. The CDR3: CASSYSAQIIHNKQFF. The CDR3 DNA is TGTGCCAGCAGTTACTCCGCACAGATTATACACAATAAGCAGTTCTTC.

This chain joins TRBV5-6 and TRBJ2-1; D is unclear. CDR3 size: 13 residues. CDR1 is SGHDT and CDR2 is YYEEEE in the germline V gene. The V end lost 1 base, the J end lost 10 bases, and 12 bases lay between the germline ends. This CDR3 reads CASSLLRFGEQFF. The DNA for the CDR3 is TGTGCCAGCAGCTTGCTCCGCTTCGGGGAGCAGTTCTTC.

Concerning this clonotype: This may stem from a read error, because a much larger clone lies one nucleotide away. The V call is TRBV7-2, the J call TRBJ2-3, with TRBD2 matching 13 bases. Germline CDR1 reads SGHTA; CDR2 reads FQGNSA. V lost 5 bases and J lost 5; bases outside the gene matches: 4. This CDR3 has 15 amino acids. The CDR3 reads CASSTSGREIDTQYF. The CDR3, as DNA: TGTGCCAGCAGCACTAGCGGGAGGGAAATAGATACGCAGTATTTT.

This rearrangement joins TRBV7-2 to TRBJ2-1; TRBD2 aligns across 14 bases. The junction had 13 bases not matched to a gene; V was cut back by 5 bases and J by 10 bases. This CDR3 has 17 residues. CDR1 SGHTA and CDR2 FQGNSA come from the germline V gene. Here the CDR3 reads CASSPVGLAGEGYEQFF. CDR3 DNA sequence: TGTGCCAGCAGCCCAGTGGGACTAGCGGGAGAGGGGTACGAGCAGTTCTTC.

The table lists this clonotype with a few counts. CDR3 residues: CASSVEHRGNYGYTF. For the CDR3, the DNA is TGTGCCAGCAGTGTCGAACACAGGGGAAACTATGGCTACACCTTC. The gene calls are TRBV28 and TRBJ1-2; 7 nucleotides match TRBD1. Germline CDR1 MDHEN, CDR2 SYDVKM. Germline trimming cut 5 bases from V and 2 bases from J; bases unmatched to any gene: 8. The CDR3 extends over 15 amino acids.

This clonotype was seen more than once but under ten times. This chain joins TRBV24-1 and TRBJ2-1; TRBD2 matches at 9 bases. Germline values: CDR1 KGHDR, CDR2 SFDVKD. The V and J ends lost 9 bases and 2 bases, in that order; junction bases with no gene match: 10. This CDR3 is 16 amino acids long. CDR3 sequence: CATGASSGDPYNEQFF. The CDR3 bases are TGTGCCACCGGAGCGTCTAGCGGGGACCCCTACAATGAGCAGTTCTTC.